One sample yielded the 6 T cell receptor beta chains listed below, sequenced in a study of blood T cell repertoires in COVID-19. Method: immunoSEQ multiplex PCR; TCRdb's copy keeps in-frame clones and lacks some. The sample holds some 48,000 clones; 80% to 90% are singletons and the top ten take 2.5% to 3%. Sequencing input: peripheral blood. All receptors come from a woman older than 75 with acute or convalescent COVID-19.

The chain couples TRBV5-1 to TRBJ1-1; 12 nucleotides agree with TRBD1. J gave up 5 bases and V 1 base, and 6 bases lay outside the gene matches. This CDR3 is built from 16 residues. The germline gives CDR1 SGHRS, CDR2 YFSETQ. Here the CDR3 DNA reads TGCGCCAGCAGCTTGAGTGGGACAGGGGGCCGAACTGAAGCTTTCTTT. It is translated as CASSLSGTGGRTEAFF. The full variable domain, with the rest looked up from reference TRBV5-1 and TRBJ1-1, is KAGVTQTPRYLIKTRGQQVTLSCSPISGHRSVSWYQQTPGQGLQFLFEYFSETQRNKGNFPGRFSGRQFSNSRSEMNVSTLELGDSALYLCASSLSGTGGRTEAFFGQGTRLTVV.

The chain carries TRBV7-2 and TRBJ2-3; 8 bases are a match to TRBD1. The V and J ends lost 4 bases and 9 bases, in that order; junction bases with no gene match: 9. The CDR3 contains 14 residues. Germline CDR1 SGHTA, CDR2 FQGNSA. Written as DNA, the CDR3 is TGTGCCAGCAGCTCCGCGTCGAGGACAGGGACGCAGTATTTT. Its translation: CASSSASRTGTQYF.

CDR3 bases: TGTGCCAGCAGTCGGGACGGCGGGGTTAAAGGAACCGGGGAGCTGTTTTTT. Its protein product is CASSRDGGVKGTGELFF. The chain joins TRBV3-1 (or the pseudogene TRBV3-2) to TRBJ2-2; D is perhaps TRBD2 (6 bases). The CDR3 loop spans 17 amino acids. CDR1 is LGHDT, CDR2 YNNKEL, per germline (reference sequence). V was cut by 6 bases and J by 5 bases, with 22 bases left in between.

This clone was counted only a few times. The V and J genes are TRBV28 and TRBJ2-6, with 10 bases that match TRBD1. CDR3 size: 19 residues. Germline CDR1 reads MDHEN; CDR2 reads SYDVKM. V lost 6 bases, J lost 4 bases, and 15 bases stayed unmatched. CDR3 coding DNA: TGTGCCAGCAGACGACCTGCCGGGACAGGGGACGGGGGGGCCAACGTCCTGACTTTC. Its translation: CASRRPAGTGDGGANVLTF.

Here the CDR3 DNA reads TGTGCCAGCAGCAGAAGCGGGTCTGGAAACACCATATATTTT. As protein: CASSRSGSGNTIYF. The rearrangement uses TRBV11-2 and TRBJ1-3; D is uncertain. V was trimmed by 5 bases and J by 1 base, leaving 9 bases between them. This CDR3 comprises 14 residues. CDR1 SGHAT and CDR2 FQNNGV come from the germline V gene. The full variable domain, completed using reference TRBV11-2 and TRBJ1-3, is EAGVAQSPRYKIIEKRQSVAFWCNPISGHATLYWYQQILGQGPKLLIQFQNNGVVDDSQLPKDRFSAERLKGVDSTLKIQPAKLEDSAVYLCASSRSGSGNTIYFGEGSWLTVV.

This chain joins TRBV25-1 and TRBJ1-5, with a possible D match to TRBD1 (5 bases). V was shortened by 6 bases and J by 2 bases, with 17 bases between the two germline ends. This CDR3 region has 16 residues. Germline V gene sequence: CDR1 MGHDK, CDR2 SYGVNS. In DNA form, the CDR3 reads TGTGCCAGCAGCCCCTCCGTGGGGGGGGGCAATCAGCCCCAGCATTTT. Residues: CASSPSVGGGNQPQHF.